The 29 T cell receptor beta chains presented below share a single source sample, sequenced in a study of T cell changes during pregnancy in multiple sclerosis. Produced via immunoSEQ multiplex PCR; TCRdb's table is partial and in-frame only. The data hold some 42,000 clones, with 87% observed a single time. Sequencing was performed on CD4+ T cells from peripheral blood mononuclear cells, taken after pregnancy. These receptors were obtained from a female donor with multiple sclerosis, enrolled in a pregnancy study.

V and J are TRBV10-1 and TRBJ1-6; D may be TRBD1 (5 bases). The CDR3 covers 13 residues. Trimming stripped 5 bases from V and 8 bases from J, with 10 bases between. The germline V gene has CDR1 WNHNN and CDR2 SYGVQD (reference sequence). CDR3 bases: TGCGCCAGCAGTCAGGGATTGGATTCACCCCTCCACTTT. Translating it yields CASSQGLDSPLHF.

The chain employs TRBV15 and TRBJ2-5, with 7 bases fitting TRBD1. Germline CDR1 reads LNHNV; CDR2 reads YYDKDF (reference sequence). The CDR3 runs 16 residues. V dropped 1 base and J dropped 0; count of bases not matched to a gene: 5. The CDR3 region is CATSRGGTAYQETQYF. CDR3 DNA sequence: TGTGCCACCAGCAGAGGGGGGACAGCTTACCAAGAGACCCAGTACTTC.

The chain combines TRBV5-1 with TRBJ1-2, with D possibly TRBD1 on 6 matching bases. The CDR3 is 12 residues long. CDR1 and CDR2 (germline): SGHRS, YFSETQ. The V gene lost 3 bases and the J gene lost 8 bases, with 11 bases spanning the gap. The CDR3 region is CASSSLRGGYTF. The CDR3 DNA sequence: TGCGCCAGCAGCTCGCTCAGGGGAGGCTACACCTTC.

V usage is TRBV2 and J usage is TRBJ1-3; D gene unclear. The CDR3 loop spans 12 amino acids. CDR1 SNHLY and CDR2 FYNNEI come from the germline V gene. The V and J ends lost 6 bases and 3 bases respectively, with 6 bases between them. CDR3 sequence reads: CASSRDGNTIYF. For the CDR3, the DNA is TGTGCCAGCAGCCGGGATGGAAACACCATATATTTT.

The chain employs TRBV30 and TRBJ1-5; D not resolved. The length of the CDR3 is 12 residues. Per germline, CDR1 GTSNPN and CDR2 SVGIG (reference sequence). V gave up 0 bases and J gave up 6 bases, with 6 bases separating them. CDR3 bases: TGTGCCTGGAGTGTAAGGAGTCAGCCCCAGCATTTT. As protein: CAWSVRSQPQHF.

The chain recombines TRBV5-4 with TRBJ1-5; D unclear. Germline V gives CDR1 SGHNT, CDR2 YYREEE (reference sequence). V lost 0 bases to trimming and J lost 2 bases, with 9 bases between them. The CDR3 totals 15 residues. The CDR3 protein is CASSLGPEGNQPQHF. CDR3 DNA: TGTGCCAGCAGCTTGGGACCCGAGGGCAATCAGCCCCAGCATTTT.

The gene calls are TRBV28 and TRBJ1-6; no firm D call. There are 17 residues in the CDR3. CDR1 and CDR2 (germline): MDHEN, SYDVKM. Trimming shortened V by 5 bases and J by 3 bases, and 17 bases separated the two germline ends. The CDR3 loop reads CASSPPPGSFYNSPLHF. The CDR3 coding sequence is TGTGCCAGCAGTCCCCCCCCAGGATCTTTCTATAATTCACCCCTCCACTTT. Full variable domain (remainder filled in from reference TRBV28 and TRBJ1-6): DVKVTQSSRYLVKRTGEKVFLECVQDMDHENMFWYRQDPGLGLRLIYFSYDVKMKEKGDIPEGYSVSREKKERFSLILESASTNQTSMYLCASSPPPGSFYNSPLHFGNGTRLTVT.

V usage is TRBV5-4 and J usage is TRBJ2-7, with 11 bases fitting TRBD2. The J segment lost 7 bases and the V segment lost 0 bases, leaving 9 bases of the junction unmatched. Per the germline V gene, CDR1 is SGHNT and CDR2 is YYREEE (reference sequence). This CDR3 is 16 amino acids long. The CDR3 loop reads CASSLDGTSGAREQYF. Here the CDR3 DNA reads TGTGCCAGCAGCTTGGATGGGACTAGCGGCGCTAGGGAGCAGTACTTC.

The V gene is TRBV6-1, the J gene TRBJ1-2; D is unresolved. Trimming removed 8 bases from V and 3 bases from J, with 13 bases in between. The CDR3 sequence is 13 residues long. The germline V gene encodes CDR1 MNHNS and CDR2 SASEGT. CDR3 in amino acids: CASARRRDYGYTF. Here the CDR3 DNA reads TGTGCCAGCGCTCGACGACGGGACTATGGCTACACCTTC.

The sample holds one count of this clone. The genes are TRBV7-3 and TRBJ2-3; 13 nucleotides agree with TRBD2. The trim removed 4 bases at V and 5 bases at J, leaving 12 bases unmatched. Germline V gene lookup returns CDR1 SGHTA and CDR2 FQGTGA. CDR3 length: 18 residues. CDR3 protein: CASSSTRTSGGAGDTQYF. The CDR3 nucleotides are TGTGCCAGCAGCTCCACTCGAACTAGCGGGGGGGCCGGAGATACGCAGTATTTT.

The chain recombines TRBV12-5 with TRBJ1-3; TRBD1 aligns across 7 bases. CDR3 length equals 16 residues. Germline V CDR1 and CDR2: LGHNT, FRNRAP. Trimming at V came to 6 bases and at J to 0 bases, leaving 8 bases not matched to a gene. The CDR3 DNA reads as TGTGCTAGTGGCCGGAACAGGGGTATCTCTGGAAACACCATATATTTT. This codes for CASGRNRGISGNTIYF.

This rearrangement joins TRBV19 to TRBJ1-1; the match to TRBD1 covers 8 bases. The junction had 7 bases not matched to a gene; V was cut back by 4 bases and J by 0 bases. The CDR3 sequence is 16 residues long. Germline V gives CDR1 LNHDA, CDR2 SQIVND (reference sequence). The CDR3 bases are TGTGCCAGTAGTAGGGGGGCAGGGGGCATGAACACTGAAGCTTTCTTT. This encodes CASSRGAGGMNTEAFF.

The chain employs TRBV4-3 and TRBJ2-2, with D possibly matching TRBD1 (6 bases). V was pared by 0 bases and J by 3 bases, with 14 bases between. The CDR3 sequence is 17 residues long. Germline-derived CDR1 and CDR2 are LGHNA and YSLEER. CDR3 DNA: TGCGCCAGCAGCCAAGATGTAGGGACACGGGACACCGGGGAGCTGTTTTTT. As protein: CASSQDVGTRDTGELFF.

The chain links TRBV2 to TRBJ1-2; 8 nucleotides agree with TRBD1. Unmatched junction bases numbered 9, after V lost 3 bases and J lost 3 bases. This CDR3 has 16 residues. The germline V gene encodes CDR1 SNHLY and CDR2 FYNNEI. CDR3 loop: CASSDAPPDRDYGYTF. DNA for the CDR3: TGTGCCAGCAGTGACGCCCCACCGGACAGGGACTATGGCTACACCTTC.

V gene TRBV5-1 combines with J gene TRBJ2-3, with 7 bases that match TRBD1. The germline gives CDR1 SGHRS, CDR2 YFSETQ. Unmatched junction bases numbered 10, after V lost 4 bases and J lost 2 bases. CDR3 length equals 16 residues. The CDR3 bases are TGCGCCAGCAGCCCCCGGACAGGCCGTCACACAGATACGCAGTATTTT. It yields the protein CASSPRTGRHTDTQYF.

CDR3 residues: CASRDGRGPFYGYTF. The CDR3 DNA reads TGCGCCAGCAGGGACGGCAGGGGGCCCTTCTATGGCTACACCTTC. The chain links TRBV5-1 to TRBJ1-2; 8 nucleotides line up with TRBD1. V shed 5 bases, J shed 4 bases, and the junction held 10 bases outside the gene matches. This CDR3 is built from 15 residues. Germline V lookup: CDR1 SGHRS, CDR2 YFSETQ.

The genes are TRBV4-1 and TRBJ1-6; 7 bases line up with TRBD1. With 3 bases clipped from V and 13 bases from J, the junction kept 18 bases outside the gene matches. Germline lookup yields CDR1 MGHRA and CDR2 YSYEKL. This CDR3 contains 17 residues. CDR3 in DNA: TGCGCCAGCAGCCACATACAGATGATAGGGGACAGTCCTCCCCTCCACTTT. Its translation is CASSHIQMIGDSPPLHF.

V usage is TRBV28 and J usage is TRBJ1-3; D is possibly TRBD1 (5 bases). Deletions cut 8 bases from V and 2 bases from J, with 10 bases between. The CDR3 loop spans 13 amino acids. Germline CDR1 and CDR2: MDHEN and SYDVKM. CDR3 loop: CASGGKTGNTIYF. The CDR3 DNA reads TGTGCCAGCGGGGGGAAGACTGGAAACACCATATATTTT.

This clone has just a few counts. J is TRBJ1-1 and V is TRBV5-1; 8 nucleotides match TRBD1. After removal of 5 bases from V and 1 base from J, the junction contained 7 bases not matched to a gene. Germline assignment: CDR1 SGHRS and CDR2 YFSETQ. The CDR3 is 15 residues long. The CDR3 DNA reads TGCGCCAGCAGTTGGGACAGGTTGGGGAACACTGAAGCTTTCTTT. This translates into CASSWDRLGNTEAFF.

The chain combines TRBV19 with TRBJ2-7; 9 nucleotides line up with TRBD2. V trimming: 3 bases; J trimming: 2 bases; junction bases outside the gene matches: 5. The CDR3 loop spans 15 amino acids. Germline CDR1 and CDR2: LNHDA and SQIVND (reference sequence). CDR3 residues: CASSIKAGGPYEQYF. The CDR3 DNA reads TGTGCCAGTAGTATTAAAGCGGGGGGACCCTACGAGCAGTACTTC.

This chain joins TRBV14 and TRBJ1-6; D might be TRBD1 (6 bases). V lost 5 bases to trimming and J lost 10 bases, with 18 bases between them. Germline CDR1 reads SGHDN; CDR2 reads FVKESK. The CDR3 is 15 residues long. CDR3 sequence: CASSSLQSRGSPLHF. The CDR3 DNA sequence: TGTGCCAGCAGCTCCCTACAGAGCAGGGGCTCACCCCTCCACTTT.

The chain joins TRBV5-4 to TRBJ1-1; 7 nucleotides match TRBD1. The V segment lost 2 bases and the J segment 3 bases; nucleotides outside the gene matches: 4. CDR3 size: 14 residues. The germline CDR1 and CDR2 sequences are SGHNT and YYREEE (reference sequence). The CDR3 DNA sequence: TGTGCCAGCAGCTTCCAGGACAGGCACACTGAAGCTTTCTTT. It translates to CASSFQDRHTEAFF.

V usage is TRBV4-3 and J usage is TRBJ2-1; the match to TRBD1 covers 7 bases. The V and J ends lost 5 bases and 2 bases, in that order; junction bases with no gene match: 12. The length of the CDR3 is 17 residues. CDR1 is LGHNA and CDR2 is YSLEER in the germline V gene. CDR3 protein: CASSSRGGLSTYNEQFF. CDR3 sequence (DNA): TGCGCCAGCAGCTCCCGAGGGGGCCTTTCTACCTACAATGAGCAGTTCTTC.

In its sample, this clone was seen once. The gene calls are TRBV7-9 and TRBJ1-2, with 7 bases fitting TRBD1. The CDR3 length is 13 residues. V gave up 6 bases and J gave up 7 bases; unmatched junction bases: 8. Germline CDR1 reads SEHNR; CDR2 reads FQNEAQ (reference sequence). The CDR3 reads CASSLTTGFGYTF. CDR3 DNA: TGTGCCAGCAGTTTGACGACAGGGTTTGGCTACACCTTC.

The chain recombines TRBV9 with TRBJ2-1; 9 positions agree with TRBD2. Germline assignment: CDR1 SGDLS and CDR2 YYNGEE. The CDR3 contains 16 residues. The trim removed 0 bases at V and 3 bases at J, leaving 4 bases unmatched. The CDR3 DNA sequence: TGTGCCAGCAGCGTAGGGGGACTAGCAAACTACAATGAGCAGTTCTTC. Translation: CASSVGGLANYNEQFF. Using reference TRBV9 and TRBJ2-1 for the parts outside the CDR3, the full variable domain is DSGVTQTPKHLITATGQRVTLRCSPRSGDLSVYWYQQSLDQGLQFLIQYYNGEERAKGNILERFSAQQFPDLHSELNLSSLELGDSALYFCASSVGGLANYNEQFFGPGTRLTVL.

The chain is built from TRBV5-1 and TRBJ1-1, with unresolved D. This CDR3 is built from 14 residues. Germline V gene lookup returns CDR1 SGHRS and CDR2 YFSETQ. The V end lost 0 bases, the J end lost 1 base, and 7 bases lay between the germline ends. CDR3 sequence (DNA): TGCGCCAGCAGCTTGGACAGTTGGAACACTGAAGCTTTCTTT. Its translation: CASSLDSWNTEAFF.

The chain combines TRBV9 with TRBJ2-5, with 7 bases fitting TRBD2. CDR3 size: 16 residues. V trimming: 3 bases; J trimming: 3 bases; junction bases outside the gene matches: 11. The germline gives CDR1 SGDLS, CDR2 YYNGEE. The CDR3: CASSARERGPEETQYF. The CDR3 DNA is TGTGCCAGCAGCGCTAGGGAGCGGGGCCCGGAAGAGACCCAGTACTTC.

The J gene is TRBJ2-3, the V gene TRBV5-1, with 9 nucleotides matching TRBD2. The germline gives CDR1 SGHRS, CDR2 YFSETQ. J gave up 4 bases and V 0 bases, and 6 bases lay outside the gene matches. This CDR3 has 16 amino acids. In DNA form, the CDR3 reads TGCGCCAGCAGCTTGGCTAGCGGGGTTTTCCCAGATACGCAGTATTTT. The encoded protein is CASSLASGVFPDTQYF.

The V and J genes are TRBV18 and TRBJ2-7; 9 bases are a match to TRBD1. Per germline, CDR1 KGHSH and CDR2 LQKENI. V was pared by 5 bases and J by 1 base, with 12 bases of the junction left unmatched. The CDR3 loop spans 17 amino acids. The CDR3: CASSYGLSGTGSYEQYF. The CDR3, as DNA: TGTGCCAGCTCATACGGTCTCTCCGGGACAGGGTCCTACGAGCAGTACTTC.